The clone carrying this TCR beta chain has only a few counts. Antigen unknown. The CDR3 loop spans 14 amino acids. Germline V gene sequence: CDR1 SGHRS, CDR2 YFSETQ. V was shortened by 7 bases and J by 5 bases, with 18 bases between the two germline ends. This sample stems from a study of T-cell memory formation after mild COVID-19. Study background: Clusters of TCRs were largely donor specific.

Points from the study as a whole: The finding that pre-infection memory included some responding clones suggested that cross-reactive memory joined.

5'RACE primed at constant segments yielded TCR alpha and TCR beta cDNA libraries bearing sample barcodes and UMIs. TCRdb passed the 5' RACE reads through MiXCR, listing each CDR3 protein once. This table has roughly 580,000 distinct CDR3 sequences, over 15% appearing once. This rearrangement joins TRBV5-1 to TRBJ2-5, with a weak D call TRBD2 (6 bases). Material: PBMCs or a T cell subset sorted from them (not recorded which). The TCR was taken from an adult woman who had mild COVID-19 (a few samples of this study predate the infection). Cell type and time point are not known. DNA of the CDR3: TGCGCCAGCGCTTCGGAGCCTGCGGGGGAGACCCAGTACTTC. Translating gives CASASEPAGETQYF.